What follows are 30 T cell receptor beta chains derived from one specimen sequenced in a study of regulatory T cells in long-lasting Graves disease. Through Arm-PCR of CDR3 regions and iRepertoire HTBI primers, TCR beta libraries were built. TCRdb reanalysed the multiplex PCR reads using MiXCR and keeps one entry per CDR3 protein. The repertoire consists of a few hundred thousand distinct CDR3 sequences, with about a sixth occurring once and the leading ten covering roughly 30%. Time point specified: newly diagnosed GD, antithyroid drugs for less than 3 months. The TCR library used RNA extracted from PBMCs. The sample was also reused in another study, on T cells in Graves' hyperthyroidism and ophthalmopathy.

Source: peripheral blood mononuclear cells (PBMCs), taken at new diagnosis, from a patient treated with antithyroid drugs. These receptors were obtained from a man between 40 and 49 years old with Graves disease.

This clonotype was recorded a few times. The chain has TRBV7-3 and TRBJ2-5; D gene unclear. V gave up 1 base and J gave up 4 bases, with 7 bases separating them. Per germline, CDR1 SGHTA and CDR2 FQGTGA. The CDR3 covers 13 residues. The CDR3 protein is CASSLSRLETQYF. CDR3 bases: TGTGCCAGCAGCTTAAGTAGGCTAGAGACCCAGTACTTC.

This clonotype showed up many times. The rearrangement uses TRBV11-3 and TRBJ2-3; TRBD2 aligns across 8 bases. The germline CDR1 and CDR2 sequences are SGHNT and YENEEA. CDR3 length: 14 residues. The J segment lost 6 bases and the V segment lost 5 bases, leaving 7 bases of the junction unmatched. CDR3 residues: CASSLSGGIDTQYF. The CDR3 DNA sequence: TGTGCCAGCAGCCTGAGCGGGGGAATTGATACGCAGTATTTT.

As for this clonotype: Germline is not matched at one junction end, which may reflect a read error. This chain links TRBV27 with TRBJ2-5; D is unclear. This CDR3 has 13 amino acids. Germline CDR1 reads MNHEY; CDR2 reads SMNVEV (reference sequence). As DNA, the CDR3 is TGTGCCAGCAGTTTATACAACCAAGAGGCCCAGTACTTC. Amino acids: CASSLYNQEAQYF.

The V and J genes are TRBV19 and TRBJ2-7; D not certain. The CDR3 has 14 residues. V lost 3 bases and J 0 bases, leaving 9 bases between the germline ends. Germline V gene sequence: CDR1 LNHDA, CDR2 SQIVND (reference sequence). CDR3 in amino acids: CASSIMGNSYEQYF. The CDR3, as DNA: TGTGCCAGTAGTATTATGGGGAACTCCTACGAGCAGTACTTC.

The V call is TRBV4-1, the J call TRBJ1-1; D uncertain. Germline V gene lookup returns CDR1 MGHRA and CDR2 YSYEKL. This CDR3 is built from 14 residues. V lost 2 bases and J 1 base, leaving 8 bases between the germline ends. The CDR3 spells CASSQIVWNTEAFF. The CDR3 region has the DNA TGCGCCAGCAGCCAAATCGTATGGAACACTGAAGCTTTCTTT.

To note about this clonotype: One base separates it from a far larger clone, so it is likely a read error. The chain carries TRBV6-2 or TRBV6-3 and TRBJ2-1; D tentatively reads TRBD1 or TRBD2 (5 bases each). CDR3 length equals 14 residues. V was trimmed by 7 bases and J by 9 bases, leaving 19 bases between them. The germline V gene encodes CDR1 MNHEY and CDR2 SVGEGT. The CDR3 protein is CASTKPGGVPEQFF. DNA for the CDR3: TGTGCCAGCACCAAGCCTGGGGGAGTTCCTGAGCAGTTCTTC.

In the case of this clonotype: The junction departs from germline at one end; a sequencing error may be responsible. The chain carries TRBV7-9 and TRBJ1-2; D is uncertain. CDR3 length: 13 amino acids. Germline CDR1 is SEHNR and CDR2 is FQNEAQ (reference sequence). CDR3 in amino acids: CASSLRANYSYTF. The CDR3 coding sequence is TGTGCCAGCAGCTTAAGGGCGAACTATAGCTACACCTTC.

The rearrangement joins TRBV10-3 to TRBJ1-1; D remains ambiguous. The germline CDR1 and CDR2 sequences are ENHRY and SYGVKD. The CDR3 is 14 residues long. V lost 5 bases to trimming and J lost 1 base, with 11 bases between them. The CDR3 region has the DNA TGTGCCATCAGTACCGCCCGGGCGAACACTGAAGCTTTCTTT. Encoded protein: CAISTARANTEAFF.

This clonotype came up many times. The chain recombines TRBV5-1 with TRBJ1-1; 9 bases fit TRBD1. V lost 4 bases and J lost 3; bases outside the gene matches: 4. The CDR3 contains 14 residues. CDR1 is SGHRS and CDR2 is YFSETQ in the germline V gene. For the CDR3, the DNA is TGCGCCAGCAGCCGGGACAGGGCGGACACTGAAGCTTTCTTT. Translating gives CASSRDRADTEAFF.

This clonotype was seen ten or more times. The V gene is TRBV7-9, the J gene TRBJ2-1; TRBD2 aligns across 8 bases. The germline CDR1 and CDR2 sequences are SEHNR and FQNEAQ (reference sequence). The CDR3 contains 15 residues. Trimming cost V 1 base and J 3 bases; bases outside gene matches: 2. CDR3 DNA: TGTGCCAGCAGCTTAGGACTAGCGATCTACAATGAGCAGTTCTTC. The encoded protein is CASSLGLAIYNEQFF.

The gene calls are TRBV20-1 and TRBJ1-5, with a weak D call TRBD1 (5 bases). The CDR3 runs to 12 residues. Trimming left V 4 bases short and J 4 bases short, with 8 bases between. Germline V gene data show CDR1 as DFQATT and CDR2 as SNEGSKA (reference sequence). The CDR3 is CSANRQNQPQHF. In nucleotides, the CDR3 is TGCAGTGCTAACCGACAGAATCAGCCCCAGCATTTT.

Many counts were recorded for this clonotype. This chain connects TRBV5-1 to TRBJ2-7, with unresolved D. The CDR3 length is 15 residues. The germline V and J ends were trimmed by 0 bases and 0 bases, with 10 bases remaining between them. From germline, CDR1 is SGHRS and CDR2 YFSETQ. CDR3 residues: CASSLDNYYSYEQYF. In DNA, the CDR3 is TGCGCCAGCAGCTTGGACAACTATTACTCCTACGAGCAGTACTTC.

This clonotype was picked up many times. Written as DNA, the CDR3 is TGTGCCAGCAGTGGGACAGGGAACTATAATTCACCCCTCCACTTT. As protein: CASSGTGNYNSPLHF. This chain links TRBV2 with TRBJ1-6; 8 bases map to TRBD1. This CDR3 has 15 residues. Germline V gene data show CDR1 as SNHLY and CDR2 as FYNNEI. Trimming removed 4 bases from V and 3 bases from J; junction bases left unmatched: 2.

This clonotype was recorded at least ten times. The CDR3 carries no conserved terminal phenylalanine or tryptophan, so it likely arises from a read error. The limits of the CDR3 on the DNA are not certain, so only TCRdb's listed CDR3 is given. CDR3 loop: CASSIIRDPL. The J gene is TRBJ1-1, the V gene TRBV7-2; the table's D call, TRBD1, has no DNA check behind it. The CDR3 is 10 residues long, ends included. Germline assignment: CDR1 SGHTA and CDR2 FQGNSA.

The gene calls are TRBV5-1 and TRBJ2-2, with unresolved D. The germline gives CDR1 SGHRS, CDR2 YFSETQ. Trimming stripped 3 bases from V and 6 bases from J, with 15 bases between. The CDR3 sequence is 15 residues long. CDR3 DNA sequence: TGCGCCAGCAGCTGGACGGTCGAAGGTGCCGGGGAGCTGTTTTTT. The encoded protein is CASSWTVEGAGELFF.

Many counts were recorded for this clonotype. The CDR3 sequence is CASSLFGGGIQPQHF. The CDR3 DNA reads TGTGCCAGCAGTTTATTCGGCGGGGGCATTCAGCCCCAGCATTTT. The genes are TRBV12-3 or TRBV12-4 and TRBJ1-5; D possibly corresponds to TRBD1 (6 bases). Trimming stripped 2 bases from V and 6 bases from J, with 14 bases between. The CDR3 has 15 amino acids.

This clonotype came up many times. The V call is TRBV20-1, the J call TRBJ1-1, with a tentative D call TRBD1 (6 bases). This CDR3 is built from 13 residues. V gave up 6 bases and J gave up 5 bases, with 16 bases separating them. The germline gives CDR1 DFQATT, CDR2 SNEGSKA (reference sequence). CDR3 DNA sequence: TGCAGTGCCGAGGGGGGGGCGGTTACTGAAGCTTTCTTT. Translation gives CSAEGGAVTEAFF.

This clonotype has only a few counts. The CDR3 nucleotides are TGTGCCAGCAGCCCGGACTTCAATCAGCCCCAGCATTTT. It translates to CASSPDFNQPQHF. V usage is TRBV11-3 and J usage is TRBJ1-5; D uncertain. There are 13 residues in the CDR3. V was shortened by 5 bases and J by 3 bases, with 8 bases between the two germline ends. CDR1 is SGHNT and CDR2 is YENEEA in the germline V gene.

Ten or more counts support this clonotype. The V gene is TRBV5-1, the J gene TRBJ2-1, with 8 positions matching TRBD2. CDR3 length: 15 amino acids. V shed 5 bases, J shed 0 bases, and the junction held 4 bases outside the gene matches. Germline V gene lookup returns CDR1 SGHRS and CDR2 YFSETQ. CDR3 nucleotide sequence: TGCGCCAGCAGACAACTAGCGGACTCCTACAATGAGCAGTTCTTC. Translation: CASRQLADSYNEQFF.

This clonotype was observed many times. The V gene is TRBV18, the J gene TRBJ1-2; 7 nucleotides match TRBD1. The CDR3 consists of 15 residues. V was pared by 3 bases and J by 1 base, with 5 bases of the junction left unmatched. Germline CDR1 and CDR2: KGHSH and LQKENI. The CDR3 here is CASSPDRNFNYGYTF. DNA for the CDR3: TGTGCCAGCTCACCGGACAGGAATTTTAACTATGGCTACACCTTC. The full variable domain, with the rest looked up from reference TRBV18 and TRBJ1-2, is NAGVMQNPRHLVRRRGQEARLRCSPMKGHSHVYWYRQLPEEGLKFMVYLQKENIIDESGMPKERFSAEFPKEGPSILRIQQVVRGDSAAYFCASSPDRNFNYGYTFGSGTRLTVV.

In regard to this clonotype: One end of the junction fails to match germline, which may point to a read error. The chain has TRBV20-1 and TRBJ1-1, with D possibly being TRBD1 (5 bases). The CDR3 totals 13 residues. Looked up from germline, CDR1 is DFQATT and CDR2 is SNEGSKA (reference sequence). The CDR3 DNA reads TGCAGTGCGGAGGGACCGATGAACACTGGAGCTTTCTTT. Translating it yields CSAEGPMNTGAFF.

This clonotype was counted many times. The J gene is TRBJ1-3, the V gene TRBV12-3 or TRBV12-4; D unclear. V was clipped by 6 bases and J by 7 bases, with 10 bases between them. There are 12 residues in the CDR3. The CDR3: CASSFPRNTIYF. In DNA, the CDR3 is TGTGCCAGCAGCTTTCCTAGGAACACCATATATTTT.

This clonotype came up a few times. The rearrangement links TRBV19 to TRBJ1-1; D is possibly TRBD1 (5 bases). Trimming removed 5 bases at V and 7 bases at J, with 11 bases between. The germline gives CDR1 LNHDA, CDR2 SQIVND (reference sequence). The length of the CDR3 is 12 residues. This CDR3 is CASSLQDSEAFF. The CDR3 DNA follows: TGTGCCAGTAGTTTACAAGACAGTGAAGCTTTCTTT.

This clonotype was recorded many times. The genes are TRBV30 and TRBJ2-3; D gene uncertain. V was trimmed by 2 bases and J by 0 bases, leaving 3 bases between them. There are 12 residues in the CDR3. The germline V gene has CDR1 GTSNPN and CDR2 SVGIG (reference sequence). CDR3 sequence (DNA): TGTGCCTGGAGTTATAGCACAGATACGCAGTATTTT. This translates into CAWSYSTDTQYF.

This clonotype was seen a few times. This rearrangement joins TRBV5-1 to TRBJ2-2, with D maybe TRBD1 (5 bases). V gave up 0 bases and J gave up 6 bases, with 15 bases separating them. The CDR3 spans 16 residues. Germline lookup yields CDR1 SGHRS and CDR2 YFSETQ. The CDR3 sequence: CASSLASQGRPGELFF. CDR3 DNA: TGCGCCAGCAGCTTGGCTTCCCAGGGCCGCCCCGGGGAGCTGTTTTTT.

At least ten counts were recorded for this clonotype. The V and J genes are TRBV2 and TRBJ1-1, with a weak D call TRBD1 (6 bases). This CDR3 is 15 amino acids long. Trimming pared 5 bases from V and 1 base from J, leaving 14 bases between. Germline lookup yields CDR1 SNHLY and CDR2 FYNNEI. The CDR3 protein is CASSPWMGANTEAFF. CDR3 nucleotide sequence: TGTGCCAGCAGTCCCTGGATGGGGGCGAACACTGAAGCTTTCTTT.

This clonotype was seen ten or more times. The chain carries TRBV20-1 and TRBJ1-5; maybe TRBD1 (5 bases). There are 14 residues in the CDR3. The V end was cut by 3 bases, the J end by 2 bases, with 11 bases between. Germline-derived CDR1 and CDR2 are DFQATT and SNEGSKA (reference sequence). CDR3 sequence: CSASARVGNQPQHF. The CDR3 DNA reads TGCAGTGCTAGCGCCAGGGTGGGCAATCAGCCCCAGCATTTT.

The CDR3 sequence is CASSGPGTGGFYEQYF. Here the CDR3 DNA reads TGTGCCAGCAGTGGCCCCGGGACAGGCGGTTTCTACGAGCAGTACTTC. The chain employs TRBV6-1 and TRBJ2-7; TRBD1 matches 8 bases. The ends lost 4 bases at V and 3 bases at J; junction bases unmatched: 11. CDR1 is MNHNS, CDR2 SASEGT, per germline. This CDR3 region has 16 residues.

The rearrangement uses TRBV29-1 and TRBJ2-7; 7 bases map to TRBD2. The CDR3 loop spans 15 amino acids. V was pared by 1 base and J by 1 base, with 7 bases of the junction left unmatched. Germline V lookup: CDR1 SQVTM, CDR2 ANQGSEA. The CDR3 protein is CSVEVGLAASYEQYF. The CDR3 DNA reads TGCAGCGTTGAAGTTGGCCTAGCGGCTTCCTACGAGCAGTACTTC.

In its sample, this clonotype was seen many times. This sequence joins TRBV11-3 and TRBJ2-7, with D uncertain. V shed 3 bases and J shed 5 bases, with 11 bases lying between them. CDR1 is SGHNT and CDR2 is YENEEA in the germline V gene. The CDR3 totals 13 residues. The CDR3: CASSFFRDHEQYF. CDR3 sequence (DNA): TGTGCCAGCAGCTTTTTTAGGGATCACGAGCAGTACTTC.